This T cell receptor (beta chain) was captured by sequencing in a study of T-cell reconstitution after alpha-beta-depleted transplantation in children. On this clonotype itself: Its cognate antigen is unknown.

General study points: The authors attributed T-cell counts and diversity one year after transplant mostly to newly produced T cells.

The junction had 7 bases not matched to a gene; V was cut back by 6 bases and J by 8 bases. The CDR3 extends over 13 amino acids. Germline V gene lookup returns CDR1 ENHRY and CDR2 SYGVKD. Preparing the TCRbeta library involved the use of unique molecular identifiers. TCRdb re-called the PCR reads with MiXCR, one entry per CDR3 protein. The table has approximately 430,000 distinct CDR3 sequences, 16% seen once. The V gene is TRBV10-3, the J gene TRBJ2-1, with TRBD1 matching 7 bases. The starting material was PBMCs, mostly from graft donor cells, obtained 360 days after TCRalphabeta/CD19-depleted stem cell transplant. This receptor was identified in a boy less than two years old who had a stem cell transplant for Wiskott-Aldrich syndrome, so the T cells may come from the graft donor. The CDR3 loop reads CAIRPTGKDEQFF. The CDR3 nucleotides are TGTGCCATCAGGCCGACAGGGAAGGATGAGCAGTTCTTC.